One sample yielded the 2 T cell receptor beta chains listed below, sequenced in a study of cytomegalovirus exposure and HLA in healthy donors. Data came from immunoSEQ multiplex PCR; TCRdb stores just in-frame clones and leaves some out. The data show 95,000 to 150,000 clones, around 90% seen once. Sequencing used PBMCs. All receptors derive from a young woman in good health and CMV-seronegative.

The chain links TRBV4-1 to TRBJ2-3, with TRBD1 matching 11 bases. CDR3 length: 17 residues. After removal of 1 base from V and 3 bases from J, the junction contained 6 bases not matched to a gene. Looked up from germline, CDR1 is MGHRA and CDR2 is YSYEKL. In DNA form, the CDR3 reads TGCGCCAGCAGCCAAGGGTGGGACAGGGGGAAAACAGATACGCAGTATTTT. Translated: CASSQGWDRGKTDTQYF.

This clone was found once. The rearrangement uses TRBV18 and TRBJ2-7; D possibly corresponds to TRBD2 (5 bases). The germline V gene encodes CDR1 KGHSH and CDR2 LQKENI. This CDR3 spans 15 amino acids. The V and J ends lost 3 bases and 6 bases respectively, with 18 bases between them. This chain's CDR3 is CASSPGGGPLSEQYF. CDR3 nucleotide sequence: TGTGCCAGCTCACCGGGCGGAGGACCTCTCTCCGAGCAGTACTTC.